Detailed here is one TCR beta chain. Source study methods: How many nucleated cells were present was estimated from reference gene primer amplification. Clones were sequenced by immunoSEQ multiplex PCR, and TCRdb holds only the in-frame ones, with some missing. V, J and clone size reflect that table, while D and trimming were determined from the DNA. The data hold a few hundred thousand clones, with 85% observed a single time. This sample is drawn from a study of blood T cell repertoires in COVID-19. Study summary: Samples of COVID-19 (acute and convalescent) were obtained from the United States, Italy and Spain. The analysed material was cDNA or gDNA that came from T cells, B-cell-depleted T cells, or PBMCs.

The CDR3 is made up of 12 amino acids. The germline V and J ends were trimmed by 4 bases and 9 bases, with 7 bases remaining between them. The rearrangement links TRBV12-3 or TRBV12-4 to TRBJ1-6, with a tentative D call TRBD1 (5 bases). The TCR comes from a woman aged 18-30 years with acute or convalescent COVID-19. The sequencing sample was made of peripheral blood. The CDR3 DNA reads as TGTGCCAGCAGTTCAGGGATTTCACCCCTCCACTTT. It encodes CASSSGISPLHF.